The 23 T cell receptor beta chains in this list originate from one sample, sequenced in a study of OX40 agonist ivuxolimab in advanced cancers. This table comes from immunoSEQ multiplex PCR, and its TCRdb copy is limited to in-frame clones, with some not included. Among more than 75,000 clones, roughly four fifths were seen once, and the ten largest hold 5.5% to 8.5%. Sample: CD4+ or CD8+ T cells sorted from blood, taken in a trial of the OX40 agonist ivuxolimab. Receptors originate from an adult with an advanced solid tumor such as melanoma, head and neck, liver or kidney cancer.

This sequence joins TRBV18 and TRBJ1-1; D unclear. This CDR3 comprises 14 residues. V lost 0 bases, J lost 0 bases, and 5 bases lay in between. Germline CDR1 is KGHSH and CDR2 is LQKENI. Written as DNA, the CDR3 is TGTGCCAGCTCACCACCGTCCCTGAACACTGAAGCTTTCTTT. It specifies CASSPPSLNTEAFF.

The V call is TRBV10-3, the J call TRBJ1-5; 7 bases match TRBD1. Germline V gives CDR1 ENHRY, CDR2 SYGVKD. The CDR3 consists of 15 residues. V lost 1 base, J lost 4 bases, and 4 bases stayed unmatched. CDR3 in amino acids: CAISEFSGGNQPQHF. The CDR3, as DNA: TGTGCCATCAGTGAGTTTTCAGGGGGTAATCAGCCCCAGCATTTT.

The gene calls are TRBV4-2 and TRBJ2-2; tentative D call: TRBD1 (6 bases). Trimming left V 0 bases short and J 5 bases short, with 13 bases between. This CDR3 contains 16 residues. CDR1 and CDR2 from the germline V gene are LGHNA and YNFKEQ. CDR3 loop: CASSQDYGRGTGELFF. In nucleotides, the CDR3 is TGTGCCAGCAGCCAAGATTACGGCAGGGGTACCGGGGAGCTGTTTTTT.

The J gene is TRBJ1-1, the V gene TRBV18; 7 nucleotides line up with TRBD1. The CDR3 runs to 14 residues. Trimming at V came to 2 bases and at J to 1 base, leaving 1 base not matched to a gene. Germline V lookup: CDR1 KGHSH, CDR2 LQKENI. The CDR3 DNA reads as TGTGCCAGCTCACCAGGGACAGAGAACACTGAAGCTTTCTTT. Its translation: CASSPGTENTEAFF. The full variable domain, completed using reference TRBV18 and TRBJ1-1, is NAGVMQNPRHLVRRRGQEARLRCSPMKGHSHVYWYRQLPEEGLKFMVYLQKENIIDESGMPKERFSAEFPKEGPSILRIQQVVRGDSAAYFCASSPGTENTEAFFGQGTRLTVV.

The CDR3 region has the DNA TGTGCCAGCAGCTCTTCCGGGACTTCCTATGGCTACACCTTC. It is translated as CASSSSGTSYGYTF. This rearrangement joins TRBV7-2 to TRBJ1-2; a weak D match, TRBD1 (5 bases). V lost 4 bases and J lost 4, with 13 bases in between. This CDR3 is 14 amino acids long. CDR1 is SGHTA, CDR2 FQGNSA, per germline. Using reference TRBV7-2 and TRBJ1-2 for the parts outside the CDR3, the full variable domain is GAGVSQSPSNKVTEKGKDVELRCDPISGHTALYWYRQSLGQGLEFLIYFQGNSAPDKSGLPSDRFSAERTGGSVSTLTIQRTQQEDSAVYLCASSSSGTSYGYTFGSGTRLTVV.

The V call is TRBV19, the J call TRBJ1-3, with no clear D. The CDR3 runs to 16 residues. Germline CDR1 and CDR2: LNHDA and SQIVND (reference sequence). V lost 5 bases to trimming and J lost 4 bases, with 18 bases between them. The CDR3 reads CASSFHRIDPGNTIYF. CDR3 nucleotide sequence: TGTGCCAGTAGTTTTCACCGGATCGATCCAGGAAACACCATATATTTT.

CDR3 loop: CASSQDWGRVTYNEQFF. The CDR3 DNA reads as TGCGCCAGCAGCCAAGATTGGGGCAGGGTGACCTACAATGAGCAGTTCTTC. The chain uses TRBV4-1 and TRBJ2-1, with a possible D match to TRBD1 (5 bases). The length of the CDR3 is 17 residues. Per the germline V gene, CDR1 is MGHRA and CDR2 is YSYEKL. Trimming removed 0 bases at V and 2 bases at J, with 14 bases between.

This chain links TRBV27 with TRBJ2-2; D unresolved. V lost 2 bases and J lost 4, with 8 bases in between. The V gene's germline CDR1 is MNHEY and CDR2 SMNVEV (reference sequence). CDR3 size: 14 residues. The CDR3 reads CASSLVPATGELFF. Written as DNA, the CDR3 is TGTGCCAGCAGTTTAGTCCCTGCCACCGGGGAGCTGTTTTTT.

The chain joins TRBV7-9 to TRBJ2-2; the D is unclear. From germline, CDR1 is SEHNR and CDR2 FQNEAQ (reference sequence). CDR3 size: 14 residues. Deletions cut 4 bases from V and 7 bases from J, with 13 bases between. CDR3 sequence reads: CASSSGVSGGELFF. CDR3 nucleotides: TGTGCCAGCAGCTCAGGCGTATCGGGCGGGGAGCTGTTTTTT.

This clone appeared a single time. The J gene is TRBJ1-6, the V gene TRBV6-1; a possible D gene is TRBD1 (6 bases). The CDR3 is 12 amino acids. Trimming pared 8 bases from V and 8 bases from J, leaving 10 bases between. The germline V gene has CDR1 MNHNS and CDR2 SASEGT. The CDR3, as DNA: TGTGCCAGCGGGGGCGCGGATTCACCCCTCCACTTT. Its translation is CASGGADSPLHF.

The chain recombines TRBV27 with TRBJ2-3; maybe TRBD2 (5 bases). The germline CDR1 and CDR2 sequences are MNHEY and SMNVEV (reference sequence). V lost 6 bases and J 1 base, leaving 14 bases between the germline ends. The CDR3 runs to 15 residues. The chain's CDR3 is CASSLDGIGTDTQYF. The CDR3 DNA is TGTGCCAGCAGCCTAGACGGGATTGGCACAGATACGCAGTATTTT.

CDR3 sequence reads: CASRTERANTGELFF. The CDR3, as DNA: TGTGCCAGCAGGACGGAGCGGGCGAACACCGGGGAGCTGTTTTTT. The V and J genes are TRBV6-5 and TRBJ2-2; D perhaps matches TRBD2 (6 bases). The CDR3 loop spans 15 amino acids. V was pared by 6 bases and J by 0 bases, with 11 bases between. The V gene's germline CDR1 is MNHEY and CDR2 SVGAGI.

The chain joins TRBV9 to TRBJ1-1; D may be TRBD1 (5 bases). The CDR3 has 15 amino acids. Germline-derived CDR1 and CDR2 are SGDLS and YYNGEE. The V and J ends lost 3 bases and 1 base respectively, with 13 bases between them. The CDR3 DNA reads as TGTGCCAGCAGCGCCTGGGACGTACGGAACACTGAAGCTTTCTTT. Encoded protein: CASSAWDVRNTEAFF.

The chain carries TRBV5-5 and TRBJ1-1; TRBD1 agrees at 10 bases. With 5 bases clipped from V and 7 bases from J, the junction kept 17 bases outside the gene matches. Germline-derived CDR1 and CDR2 are SGHKS and YYEKEE (reference sequence). The CDR3 is made up of 17 amino acids. The CDR3: CASSLRYTGTGVIEAFF. CDR3 sequence (DNA): TGTGCCAGCAGTCTTCGTTACACCGGGACAGGGGTAATTGAAGCTTTCTTT.

This clone was seen once. V usage is TRBV9 and J usage is TRBJ2-1, with TRBD2 matching 7 bases. The CDR3 length is 15 residues. CDR1 is SGDLS, CDR2 YYNGEE, per germline. The ends lost 4 bases at V and 4 bases at J; junction bases unmatched: 8. This CDR3 is CASSQGTTQYNEQFF. For the CDR3, the DNA is TGTGCCAGCAGCCAAGGGACTACTCAATACAATGAGCAGTTCTTC.

The V gene is TRBV6-5, the J gene TRBJ2-3, with D uncertain. Trimming left V 4 bases short and J 2 bases short, with 10 bases between. This CDR3 has 14 residues. Germline lookup yields CDR1 MNHEY and CDR2 SVGAGI. The CDR3 protein is CASSLRRDTDTQYF. DNA of the CDR3: TGTGCCAGCAGTTTGAGGAGAGACACAGATACGCAGTATTTT.

This clone occurred a few times. This chain connects TRBV7-9 to TRBJ2-7, with D maybe TRBD2 (7 bases). CDR1 and CDR2 from the germline V gene are SEHNR and FQNEAQ (reference sequence). The CDR3 has 15 residues. V was clipped by 5 bases and J by 2 bases, with 16 bases between them. This CDR3 reads CASSASGGPPYEQYV. For the CDR3, the DNA is TGTGCCAGCAGCGCCTCCGGGGGGCCACCCTACGAGCAGTACGTC.

The chain carries TRBV28 and TRBJ2-4, with D possibly being TRBD1 (5 bases). The germline CDR1 and CDR2 sequences are MDHEN and SYDVKM. This CDR3 is 20 amino acids long. Trimming pared 2 bases from V and 1 base from J, leaving 24 bases between. In nucleotides, the CDR3 is TGTGCCAGCAGTTTACCAAAACCCTGGACGGACAAGAGGGCCAAAAACATTCAGTACTTC. It is translated as CASSLPKPWTDKRAKNIQYF.

The chain recombines TRBV5-1 with TRBJ2-1; TRBD1 or TRBD2 may be the D gene (5 bases each). The germline CDR1 and CDR2 sequences are SGHRS and YFSETQ. V was pared by 1 base and J by 7 bases, with 12 bases between. CDR3 size: 14 residues. In DNA, the CDR3 is TGCGCCAGCAGCTTGTTTGGGGGTGGGAATGAGCAGTTCTTC. It yields the protein CASSLFGGGNEQFF. Looking up the rest from reference TRBV5-1 and TRBJ2-1 gives the full variable domain: KAGVTQTPRYLIKTRGQQVTLSCSPISGHRSVSWYQQTPGQGLQFLFEYFSETQRNKGNFPGRFSGRQFSNSRSEMNVSTLELGDSALYLCASSLFGGGNEQFFGPGTRLTVL.

This clone has just a few counts. J is TRBJ1-2 and V is TRBV6-4; TRBD1 agrees at 7 bases. Losses at the gene ends were 2 bases for V and 6 bases for J; bases not matched to a gene: 3. The CDR3 is made up of 13 amino acids. CDR1 is MRHNA, CDR2 SNTAGT, per germline. CDR3 sequence: CASSDRQGNGYTF. The CDR3 nucleotides are TGTGCCAGCAGTGACCGACAGGGTAATGGCTACACCTTC.

The rearrangement joins TRBV2 to TRBJ2-4; 9 nucleotides align to TRBD2. Germline values: CDR1 SNHLY, CDR2 FYNNEI. The CDR3 sequence is 15 residues long. The ends lost 1 base at V and 9 bases at J; junction bases unmatched: 7. The CDR3 DNA is TGTGCCAGCAGTGAAGGTGCGGGGGGGACCAGCATTCAGTACTTC. This translates into CASSEGAGGTSIQYF.

The rearrangement joins TRBV27 to TRBJ2-7, with 13 bases that match TRBD2. Germline values: CDR1 MNHEY, CDR2 SMNVEV (reference sequence). The trim removed 2 bases at V and 3 bases at J, leaving 4 bases unmatched. CDR3 length: 16 amino acids. The CDR3 sequence: CASSLKGLAGDYEQYF. The CDR3 bases are TGTGCCAGCAGTTTAAAAGGACTAGCGGGGGACTACGAGCAGTACTTC.

J is TRBJ2-1 and V is TRBV6-5, with TRBD2 matching 12 bases. The CDR3 sequence is 13 residues long. V shed 6 bases, J shed 10 bases, and the junction held 4 bases outside the gene matches. Per germline, CDR1 MNHEY and CDR2 SVGAGI. As DNA, the CDR3 is TGTGCCAGCAGGACTAGCGGGGGAAGAGAGCAGTTCTTC. Encoded protein: CASRTSGGREQFF.